Reported below is one TCR beta chain. Assay: immunoSEQ multiplex PCR; the TCRdb copy retains only in-frame clones and omits some. The sample has 90,000 to 100,000 clones; less than 85% are singletons. The data are from a study of T cell responses to AZD1222 COVID-19 vaccine. Between the trimmed V and J ends, which lost 0 bases and 7 bases, there was a span of 15 bases. The CDR3 sequence is 15 residues long. The V gene's germline CDR1 is KGHSH and CDR2 LQKENI. Sequenced material: peripheral blood, taken 28 days after the second AZD1222 dose. The source is an adult who received the AZD1222 COVID-19 vaccine. The V gene is TRBV18, the J gene TRBJ1-1; tentative D call: TRBD1 (6 bases). CDR3 bases: TGTGCCAGCTCACCACCCGGTCAGGGGAATGGTGAAGCTTTCTTT. It yields the protein CASSPPGQGNGEAFF.